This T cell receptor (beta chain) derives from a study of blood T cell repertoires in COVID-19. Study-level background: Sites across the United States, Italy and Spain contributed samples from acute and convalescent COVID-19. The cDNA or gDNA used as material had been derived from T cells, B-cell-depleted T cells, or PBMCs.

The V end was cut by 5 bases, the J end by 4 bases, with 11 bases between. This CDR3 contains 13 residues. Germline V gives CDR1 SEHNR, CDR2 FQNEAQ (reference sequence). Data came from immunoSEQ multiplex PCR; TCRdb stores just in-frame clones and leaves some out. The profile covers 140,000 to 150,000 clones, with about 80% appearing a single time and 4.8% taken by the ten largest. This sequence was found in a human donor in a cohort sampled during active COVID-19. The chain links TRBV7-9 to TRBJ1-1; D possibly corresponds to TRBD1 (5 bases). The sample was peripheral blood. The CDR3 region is CASSPLGGTEAFF. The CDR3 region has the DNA TGTGCCAGCAGCCCCCTCGGGGGCACTGAAGCTTTCTTT.